This T cell receptor (beta chain) is from a study of control samples from healthy donors and cancer patients. The CDR3 length is 13 residues. Germline V gene data show CDR1 as MNHNS and CDR2 as SASEGT. The assay was immunoSEQ multiplex PCR, and TCRdb's table has in-frame clones only and misses some. This table has 350,000 to 450,000 clones, 80% to 95% appearing once. About this clone itself: The germline gene is not matched at one end of the junction; a read error may be the cause. Additional DNA sequences in this sample encode the identical CDR3.

The chain carries TRBV6-1 and TRBJ1-2, with TRBD1 as a possible D gene (6 bases). The sample was PBMCs. The sequence was collected from a man between 35 and 55 years old with head and neck cancer. The CDR3 region has the DNA TGTGCCAGCACTGAAGGGGGGTGGGGGGGCTACACCTTC. Its translation: CASTEGGWGGYTF.